This TCR beta chain derives from a study of T cell repertoires in cytomegalovirus infection. Study-wide background: Signatures in public TCR beta sequences pointed to both CMV infection and matching HLA type. Study-wide results and limits: Ex vivo responses were dominated by HLA-C-restricted CMV-specific TCR beta clonotypes. Cumulative frequency (of public TCR beta family members) identified carriers of CMV plus the relevant HLA.

TCRdb re-analysed the reads in MiXCR, keeping a single row per CDR3 protein. Altogether approximately 500,000 distinct CDR3 sequences are present, about 11% being singletons, with the ten largest covering around 9.6%. This clonotype was counted at least ten times. The target antigen is unknown. Specimen: PBMCs. This clonotype originated in a human donor in good health (CMV status not recorded). Some clones in this sample may be carry-over from other donors' samples.

The CDR3 region is CASSKGPYEQYF. In DNA, the CDR3 is TGTGCCAGCAGTAAGGGACCGTACGAGCAGTACTTC. The chain links TRBV6-2 or TRBV6-3 to TRBJ2-7; D may be TRBD1 or TRBD2 (5 bases each). This CDR3 contains 12 residues. The germline V gene has CDR1 MNHEY and CDR2 SVGEGT. Trimming took 5 bases from V and 4 from J, leaving 9 bases between them.